A selection of T cell receptor beta chains follows, all from one sample in a study of T cell repertoires in cytomegalovirus infection. TCRdb itself ran the reads through MiXCR, one entry per CDR3 protein. The table has approximately 110,000 distinct CDR3 sequences, less than 55% seen once. Their antigens remain unidentified. The starting material was CD8+ T cells from cultured PBMCs, obtained from culture after CMV antigen stimulation. These receptors were obtained from a human donor in good health (CMV status not recorded). Some clones in this sample may be carry-over from other donors' samples. The conserved cysteine and the conserved F or W are not part of the CDR3 here.

v_call,j_call,cdr3_aa
TRBV27,TRBJ1-5,ASSLSPVRGGNQPQH
TRBV3-1,TRBJ2-5,ASSRARIRETQY
TRBV6-6,TRBJ1-1,ASREPGQGMNTEAF
TRBV28,TRBJ2-7,ASSLLIGGTDQPFYEQY
TRBV27,TRBJ2-1,ASKDGGGPYNEQF
TRBV9,TRBJ1-1,ASSPGTPEAF
TRBV6-5,TRBJ1-4,ASSYGTGNEKLF
TRBV29-1,TRBJ2-2,SVDFNTGELF
TRBV11-1,TRBJ2-5,ASSTDRGRQETQY
TRBV28,TRBJ2-2,ASSLLVDANTGELF
TRBV27,TRBJ2-2,ASSPLAGGPSAGELF
TRBV6-5,TRBJ2-1,ASSYGSGGTYNEQF
TRBV29-1,TRBJ1-2,SVEVTGEDRANYGYT
TRBV7-9,TRBJ1-1,ASSLGGGAEAF
TRBV27,TRBJ2-7,ASSLGRGDEQY
TRBV27,TRBJ2-5,ASSLVGEETQY
TRBV5-1,TRBJ2-1,ASSLLFGGIYNEQF
TRBV19,TRBJ1-6,ASSGTGPLNNSPLH
TRBV6-1,TRBJ1-4,ASSEAGRGLNEKLF
TRBV5-3,TRBJ2-2,ASTLPAGELF
TRBV19,TRBJ2-2,ARHLGPGELF
TRBV27,TRBJ1-1,ASSFGQGYTEAF
TRBV27,TRBJ1-2,ASSSIFTGSHHYGYT
TRBV12-5,TRBJ2-7,ASGLGGSEQY
TRBV19,TRBJ2-7,ASSFSQGASYEQY
TRBV19,TRBJ2-7,ASSHDRGSSYEQY
TRBV7-6,TRBJ2-7,ASSFGQGDEQY
TRBV7-8,TRBJ1-5,ASSLVETVYSNQPQH
TRBV2,TRBJ1-1,ASSDRGSYTEAF
TRBV4-2,TRBJ1-4,ASSQGSNEKLF
TRBV19,TRBJ1-2,ASSITGGRGYT
TRBV7-3,TRBJ2-3,ASSLDPAKQGVGADTQY
TRBV7-6,TRBJ2-1,ASSLASGGLYNEQF
TRBV12-3/TRBV12-4,TRBJ2-1,ASSLEASGGAFNEQF